Listed here are 13 T cell receptor beta chains from one sample, sequenced in a study of tumor-infiltrating lymphocytes in primary liver carcinoma. Alongside blood RNA obtained from unsorted whole blood, germline DNA was also extracted. cDNA specific to TCR beta was made from roughly 500 ng of total RNA, with a constant-region primer employed for priming. Employing slightly modified ARM-PCR, three nested multiplex PCR rounds were run, and these gave rise to the TCR beta libraries. In the first two PCR rounds, TRBV1-TRBV30 forward primers were paired with a C-beta reverse primer, and each round lasted about 9 cycles. TCRdb re-analysed the multiplex PCR reads in MiXCR, keeping a single row per CDR3 protein. The sample carries about 320,000 distinct CDR3 sequences, approximately 60% recorded once. Sequenced: peripheral blood. Source of these receptors: a man in his forties with primary liver carcinoma and hepatitis B virus infection.

About this clonotype: A much larger clone differs from this one at a single base, so this may be a read error. The chain is built from TRBV6-1 and TRBJ2-6, with TRBD1 identical over 7 bases. Germline V gene data show CDR1 as MNHNS and CDR2 as SASEGT. CDR3 size: 16 residues. The CDR3: CASSRDRSSGANALTF. The DNA of the CDR3 is TGTGCCAGCAGCCGGGACAGAAGCTCTGGGGCCAACGCCCTGACTTTC.

Comment on this clonotype: A read error may be the cause here, since a much bigger clone is one base away. The chain carries TRBV4-2 and TRBJ2-1; TRBD2 aligns across 9 bases. CDR3 size: 16 residues. CDR1 is LGHNA and CDR2 is YNFKEQ in the germline V gene. Losses at the gene ends were 10 bases for V and 8 bases for J; bases not matched to a gene: 18. The chain's CDR3 is CAISPGASGIRYEQFF. The CDR3 DNA reads as TGTGCCATCAGTCCCGGGGCTAGCGGGATCCGGTATGAGCAGTTCTTC.

A remark on this clonotype: It is unclear where the CDR3 begins or ends on the DNA, so no DNA is shown, and the CDR3 is as TCRdb lists it. The genes are TRBV29-1 and TRBJ2-1; whether TRBD1, the table's D call, matches the DNA was not checked. From germline, CDR1 is SQVTM and CDR2 ANQGSEA. A total of 15 residues make up the CDR3, ends included. The CDR3 region is CSVGLGTGGSDEEFF.

For this clonotype: At one boundary the junction diverges from the germline segment, which might be a read error. The chain employs TRBV20-1 and TRBJ2-1, with 7 bases that match TRBD2. Germline CDR1 DFQATT, CDR2 SNEGSKA (reference sequence). This CDR3 spans 14 amino acids. The CDR3, as DNA: TGCAGTGCTCCCGGTGAAGCGGGAAACAATGAGCAGTCCTTC. This codes for CSAPGEAGNNEQSF.

A few counts support this clonotype. Being one base from a much bigger clone, this may be a read error. The conserved phenylalanine or tryptophan is not found at the CDR3 terminus, so this likely reflects a read error. This rearrangement joins TRBV6-1 to TRBJ2-6; no firm D call. Germline values: CDR1 MNHNS, CDR2 SASEGT. The CDR3 extends over 14 amino acids. Deletions cut 6 bases from V and 0 bases from J, with 6 bases between. The CDR3 DNA reads TGTGCCAGCAGGCAGGACTCTGGGGCCAACGTCCTGACTTAC. Its translation: CASRQDSGANVLTY.

This clonotype has only one observation. Mismatch with germline at one junction end may stem from a read error. The chain carries TRBV6-2 or TRBV6-3 and TRBJ1-5; 10 bases fit TRBD1. The germline V gene encodes CDR1 MNHEY and CDR2 SVGEGT. The CDR3 runs to 18 residues. DNA of the CDR3: TGTACCAGCAGTTACTGGTCGGGACAGGGGACGGGCAATCAGCCCCAACATTTT. Translating it yields CTSSYWSGQGTGNQPQHF.

This clonotype was seen just once. This may be a read error, as it is one base from a much larger clone. This chain uses TRBV6-6 with TRBJ1-4, with D possibly matching TRBD1 (6 bases). CDR3 length: 13 residues. Germline lookup yields CDR1 MNHNY and CDR2 SVGAGI (reference sequence). V shed 7 bases and J shed 5 bases, with 11 bases lying between them. The CDR3 DNA reads as TGTGCCAGCATGGACAGCTTAAATGAAAAACTGTTTTTT. The encoded protein is CASMDSLNEKLFF.

This clonotype has only a few counts. A read error is possible here, since a much larger clone lies one base away. The chain combines TRBV29-1 with TRBJ2-7, with unresolved D. Germline values: CDR1 SQVTM, CDR2 ANQGSEA. Trimming shortened V by 7 bases and J by 6 bases, and 10 bases separated the two germline ends. CDR3 length: 10 residues. CDR3 loop: CSASAAEQYF. CDR3 in DNA: TGCAGCGCGTCTGCAGCCGAGCAGTACTTC.

Remarks on this clonotype: This may come from a read error, since a much larger clone is one base off. J is TRBJ2-7 and V is TRBV10-3; TRBD2 agrees at 9 bases. Per germline, CDR1 ENHRY and CDR2 SYGVKD. The CDR3 is made up of 13 amino acids. V trimming: 8 bases; J trimming: 4 bases; junction bases outside the gene matches: 6. CDR3 in DNA: TGTGCCATCCGTAGCGGGAGAGGTTACGAGCAGTACTTC. It is translated as CAIRSGRGYEQYF.

CDR3 sequence reads: CASSPSVFSYEQYF. The CDR3, as DNA: TGTGCCAGCTCACCTAGCGTCTTCTCCTACGAGCAGTACTTC. This chain connects TRBV18 to TRBJ2-7; a weak D match, TRBD2 (5 bases). V was clipped by 3 bases and J by 0 bases, with 9 bases between them. The CDR3 has 14 residues. The germline CDR1 and CDR2 sequences are KGHSH and LQKENI.

The rearrangement uses TRBV28 and TRBJ2-7, with a possible D match to TRBD2 (5 bases). There are 14 residues in the CDR3. The germline gives CDR1 MDHEN, CDR2 SYDVKM. V was cut by 5 bases and J by 2 bases, with 13 bases left in between. The CDR3, as DNA: TGTGCCAGCAGTCCGCAGCGGCTGCCCTACGAGCAGTACTTC. Residues: CASSPQRLPYEQYF.

The sample holds a few counts of this clonotype. The junction differs from germline at one of its ends, possibly a read error. V is TRBV4-3 and J is TRBJ1-2, with a possible D match to TRBD1 (5 bases). This CDR3 comprises 13 residues. CDR1 is LGHNA, CDR2 YSLEER, per germline. The CDR3 DNA reads as TGCGCCAGCGGCCAAGAACCAAAGACAGACCCCGCCTTC. Protein product: CASGQEPKTDPAF.

To note about this clonotype: This may be a read error, as it is one base from a much larger clone. J is TRBJ1-5 and V is TRBV4-1, with 8 bases matching TRBD1. Looked up from germline, CDR1 is MGHRA and CDR2 is YSYEKL. Trimming cost V 0 bases and J 6 bases; bases outside gene matches: 7. The CDR3 contains 16 residues. The CDR3 nucleotides are TGCGCCAGCAGCCAAGATCCGGACAGGGATGTTCAGCCCCAGCATTTT. This gives the protein CASSQDPDRDVQPQHF.